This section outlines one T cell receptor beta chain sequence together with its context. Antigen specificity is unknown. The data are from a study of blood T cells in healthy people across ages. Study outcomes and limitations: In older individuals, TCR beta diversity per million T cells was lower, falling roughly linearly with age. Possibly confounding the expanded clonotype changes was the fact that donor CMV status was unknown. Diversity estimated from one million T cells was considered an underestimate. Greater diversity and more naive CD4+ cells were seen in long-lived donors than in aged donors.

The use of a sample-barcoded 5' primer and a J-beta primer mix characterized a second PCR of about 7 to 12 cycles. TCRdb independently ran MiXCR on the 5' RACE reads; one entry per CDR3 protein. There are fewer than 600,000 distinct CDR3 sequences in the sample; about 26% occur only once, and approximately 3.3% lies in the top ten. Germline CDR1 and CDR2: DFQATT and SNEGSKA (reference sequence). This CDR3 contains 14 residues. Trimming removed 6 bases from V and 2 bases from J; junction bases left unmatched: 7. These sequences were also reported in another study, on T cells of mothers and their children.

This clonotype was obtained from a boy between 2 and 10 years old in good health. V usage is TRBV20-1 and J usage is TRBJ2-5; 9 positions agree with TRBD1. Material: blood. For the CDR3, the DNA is TGCAGTGCCACCCCTGACAGGGGGCAAGAGACCCAGTACTTC. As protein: CSATPDRGQETQYF.